These T cell receptor beta chains were read from a single sample in a study of blood T cell repertoires in COVID-19. TCRdb's copy holds only in-frame clones and misses some; the assay was immunoSEQ multiplex PCR. This repertoire shows 250,000 to 300,000 clones, about 89% found once; its top ten account for approximately 9.5%. Sequencing was done on a sample of PBMCs or T cells enriched from blood (not recorded which). These receptors were obtained from a man aged 40-49 years who had recovered from COVID-19. Each CDR3 is given with its conserved first and last residue. The D gene is left open where the match is weak. Rows may omit the clone size; those that give it use once, few, many or a size class.

CDR3 DNA	CDR3 protein	V gene	J gene	clone size	D gene
TGCGCCAGCAGCCCCGGGACAGGGGTTTCCTACGAGCAGTACTTC	CASSPGTGVSYEQYF	TRBV4-1	TRBJ2-7	NA	TRBD1
TGTGCCAGCAGTAGCGGTTTCCAGAGCGGCCGATACAATGAGCAGTTCTTC	CASSSGFQSGRYNEQFF	TRBV7-9	TRBJ2-1	few	NA
TGTGCCAGCAGCGCAAACTCCCCGAACACTGAAGCTTTCTTT	CASSANSPNTEAFF	TRBV7-9	TRBJ1-1	few	NA
TGCGCCAGCAGCCAAGATCTTTCCCAGGGGAATGGGCCGGGGGAGCTGTTTTTT	CASSQDLSQGNGPGELFF	TRBV4-1	TRBJ2-2	NA	NA
TGTGCCAGTAGTAATGGAGAAGGATATAGCAATCAGCCCCAGCATTTT	CASSNGEGYSNQPQHF	TRBV19	TRBJ1-5	once	NA
TGTGCCAGCAGTTCCCCGACGGACAGGGGTGGTGTAGGCTACACCTTC	CASSSPTDRGGVGYTF	TRBV28	TRBJ1-2	NA	TRBD1
TGTGCCAGCAGTTCCCCCAGGGGCGATACGTCCTACGAGCAGTACTTC	CASSSPRGDTSYEQYF	TRBV28	TRBJ2-7	NA	NA
TGTGCCACCCGGACAGGGGACACTGAAGCTTTCTTT	CATRTGDTEAFF	TRBV10-3	TRBJ1-1	NA	TRBD1
TGTGCCAGCACCCAGAGGACAGGGAGGAATTCACCCCTCCACTTT	CASTQRTGRNSPLHF	TRBV7-9	TRBJ1-6	NA	TRBD1
TGTGCCAGCAGTGAAGGGGCCTGGGCCGGAAACACCATATATTTT	CASSEGAWAGNTIYF	TRBV2	TRBJ1-3	NA	NA
TGTGCCAGCAGTTACGGGCTAGCGAGCACAGATACGCAGTATTTT	CASSYGLASTDTQYF	TRBV6-2/TRBV6-3	TRBJ2-3	NA	NA
TGTGCCAGCAGTCCGGACAGGTCTGTTGCAGATACGCAGTATTTT	CASSPDRSVADTQYF	TRBV7-3	TRBJ2-3	few	TRBD1
TGTGCCAGCAGCCGGACTGGACCTACACTTGTGGCAAATGAGCAGTTCTTC	CASSRTGPTLVANEQFF	TRBV5-6	TRBJ2-1	NA	NA
TGTGCCAGCAGCCCGGGACAGACATACAATGAGCAGTTCTTC	CASSPGQTYNEQFF	TRBV11-1	TRBJ2-1	NA	TRBD1
TGTGCCAGCAGCTCCGCGGGAGCGGGGGCGTCTCTGGCCTACGAGCAGTACTTC	CASSSAGAGASLAYEQYF	TRBV7-2	TRBJ2-7	NA	TRBD2
TGCGCCAGCAGCCAAGGGACAGGACCCTACGAGCAGTACTTC	CASSQGTGPYEQYF	TRBV4-1	TRBJ2-7	NA	TRBD1
TGTGCCAGCAGCGCTCAGACAGCCACTCCAAACATTCAGTACTTC	CASSAQTATPNIQYF	TRBV9	TRBJ2-4	NA	NA
TGCGCCAGCAGCCAGGCAGGTCGAAACACCGGGGAGCTGTTTTTT	CASSQAGRNTGELFF	TRBV4-3	TRBJ2-2	NA	NA
TGTGCCAGCAGCCAAGAAAAAGCGGGAACCACAGATACGCAGTATTTT	CASSQEKAGTTDTQYF	TRBV3-1/TRBV3-2	TRBJ2-3	NA	TRBD2
TGTGCCAGCAGCTGGGACAGTCTTAACACCGGGGAGCTGTTTTTT	CASSWDSLNTGELFF	TRBV11-2	TRBJ2-2	NA	TRBD1
TGTGCCAGCAGTTCACTTTTTGACAGCCCTTACACTGAAGCTTTCTTT	CASSSLFDSPYTEAFF	TRBV28	TRBJ1-1	NA	NA
TGTGCCAGCAGCTTAGACAGGGCCCTGAACACTGAAGCTTTCTTT	CASSLDRALNTEAFF	TRBV7-2	TRBJ1-1	few	NA
TGTGCCAGTAGTACGGACAGCTACGAGCAGTACTTC	CASSTDSYEQYF	TRBV19	TRBJ2-7	NA	NA
TGTGCCAGCAGATCACAGGGTTACAATGAGCAGTTCTTC	CASRSQGYNEQFF	TRBV12-3/TRBV12-4	TRBJ2-1	NA	NA
TGCAGCGTTGCTGGGGCCCAGGGATATTCACCCCTCCACTTT	CSVAGAQGYSPLHF	TRBV29-1	TRBJ1-6	NA	NA
TGTGCCAGTAGTATATCGCCAACAGGGAACACTGAAGCTTTCTTT	CASSISPTGNTEAFF	TRBV19	TRBJ1-1	NA	NA
TGCGCCAGCAGCTTGGGTGTAGGGACTACCCCTGAAGCTTTCTTT	CASSLGVGTTPEAFF	TRBV5-1	TRBJ1-1	NA	NA
TGTGCCAGCTCACACTCCGCCGGGTCAATGAACACTGAAGCTTTCTTT	CASSHSAGSMNTEAFF	TRBV18	TRBJ1-1	NA	NA
TGTGCCAGCAGGCTGAGTGGGGCGTCCTACGAGCAGTACTTC	CASRLSGASYEQYF	TRBV2	TRBJ2-7	NA	NA
TGCGCCAGCAGCTTGATATCCGCGGGAGATTCCTACAATGAGCAGTTCTTC	CASSLISAGDSYNEQFF	TRBV5-1	TRBJ2-1	NA	TRBD2
TGTGCCAGCAGCTTAAGTAGGCAGGGCCGATATGGCTACACCTTC	CASSLSRQGRYGYTF	TRBV7-2	TRBJ1-2	NA	NA
TGTGCCAGCAGCTTAGACAGGGACGAGCAGTACTTC	CASSLDRDEQYF	TRBV7-9	TRBJ2-7	NA	NA
TGTGCCAGCAGCTTAGAAGGTTGGGGCAGCGGGAGGCACAATGAGCAGTTCTTC	CASSLEGWGSGRHNEQFF	TRBV11-2	TRBJ2-1	NA	TRBD2
TGTGCCAGCAGCCTAGGGAGACAGGGGGTCTACGAGCAGTACTTC	CASSLGRQGVYEQYF	TRBV28	TRBJ2-7	NA	TRBD1
TGTGCCAGTAGTATAGTGTTTAGCGGGAGGGCCAATGAGCAGTTCTTC	CASSIVFSGRANEQFF	TRBV19	TRBJ2-1	NA	TRBD2
TGTGCCGGCACCGAGAGGAGCACAGATACGCAGTATTTT	CAGTERSTDTQYF	TRBV6-5	TRBJ2-3	NA	NA
TGTGCCAGCTCACCTTCAGGGACAGGCTATGGCTACACCTTC	CASSPSGTGYGYTF	TRBV18	TRBJ1-2	NA	TRBD1